This TCR beta chain was obtained from a study of shared clonotypes between healthy human individuals. General study results and limits: The diversity represented, both genetic and in exposure history, was limited by few donors. Sharing across four donors was highest in naive CD4 (around 5%) and lowest in memory CD8 (approximately 0.4%).

Per the original data handling: Without quality scores, immunoSEQ junctional reads could not be filtered like full-length reads. The data were produced by immunoSEQ multiplex PCR, yet TCRdb's version contains in-frame clones alone and is incomplete. D and trimming come from the DNA, and the V and J calls and clone size come from that table. The table shows hundreds of thousands of clones, with roughly 72% occurring only once. Germline V gene lookup returns CDR1 SNHLY and CDR2 FYNNEI. V was clipped by 6 bases and J by 1 base; unmatched bases: 5. This CDR3 comprises 14 residues. In the case of this clone: Its antigen is undetermined. The same CDR3 also results from other DNA sequences found in this sample.

Sequencing was carried out using memory CD4+ T cells sorted from blood. Subset defined: CD45RA-negative fraction. The chain joins TRBV2 to TRBJ1-1; TRBD1 aligns across 7 bases. The source of this sequence is a woman aged 30 to 39 in good health. The CDR3 DNA is TGTGCCAGCAGCGACAGGGCTGGGAACACTGAAGCTTTCTTT. Protein product: CASSDRAGNTEAFF. Full variable domain (outside the CDR3, taken from reference TRBV2 and TRBJ1-1): EPEVTQTPSHQVTQMGQEVILRCVPISNHLYFYWYRQILGQKVEFLVSFYNNEISEKSEIFDDQFSVERPDGSNFTLKIRSTKLEDSAMYFCASSDRAGNTEAFFGQGTRLTVV.